This T cell receptor (beta chain) was captured by sequencing in a study of blood T cells in healthy people across ages. Study-level findings and limits: Per million T cells, the diversity of TCR beta decreased roughly linearly as age advanced. Diversity figures derived from one million T cells were judged to underestimate the true value.

This CDR3 is 13 amino acids long. V was clipped by 8 bases and J by 8 bases, with 13 bases between them. In germline, CDR1 is MNHEY, CDR2 SVGAGI. With respect to this clonotype: The antigen remains unidentified.

Each donor gave around 9.3 milliliters of peripheral blood. Through a sample-barcoded 5' primer and a J-beta primer mix, a second PCR was run for roughly 7 to 12 cycles. Via MiXCR, TCRdb re-called the 5' RACE reads, giving one row per CDR3 protein. The sample includes roughly 860,000 distinct CDR3 sequences, around 62% of them seen just once. This chain connects TRBV6-5 to TRBJ1-6; D is unresolved. The receptor comes from a man younger than 40 in good health. The sequenced sample was blood. CDR3 amino acids: CASGPGEYSPLHF. CDR3 bases: TGTGCCAGCGGGCCGGGAGAGTATTCACCCCTCCACTTT.